The next 3 T cell receptor beta chains were all read from a single sample in a study of blood T cells in healthy people across ages. A J-beta primer mix and a sample-barcoded 5' primer were used in a second PCR of roughly 7 to 12 cycles. TCRdb reanalysed the 5' RACE reads using MiXCR and keeps one entry per CDR3 protein. The table shows roughly 1,500,000 distinct CDR3 sequences, with roughly 32% occurring only once. The sample consisted of blood. The receptor set was obtained from a woman younger than 45 in good health.

This clonotype occurred a few times. The V and J genes are TRBV6-2 or TRBV6-3 and TRBJ1-5; the D gene is possibly TRBD1 (5 bases). The germline V gene has CDR1 MNHEY and CDR2 SVGEGT. Trimming stripped 6 bases from V and 5 bases from J, with 20 bases between. The CDR3 sequence is 16 residues long. The CDR3 is CASRLHPGLKDQPQHF. In DNA, the CDR3 is TGTGCCAGCAGGTTACACCCGGGACTCAAGGATCAGCCCCAGCATTTT.

V usage is TRBV28 and J usage is TRBJ1-2; a possible D gene is TRBD1 (6 bases). V was cut by 8 bases and J by 8 bases, with 18 bases left in between. CDR3 length equals 13 residues. Germline loops: CDR1 MDHEN, CDR2 SYDVKM. CDR3 loop: CASDPGQPAGYTF. Here the CDR3 DNA reads TGTGCCAGCGATCCCGGACAGCCAGCGGGCTACACCTTC.

CDR3 sequence: CASSPADSPSTDTQYF. In DNA form, the CDR3 reads TGTGCCAGCAGCCCGGCGGACAGCCCTAGCACAGATACGCAGTATTTT. J is TRBJ2-3 and V is TRBV9, with a possible D match to TRBD1 (6 bases). The CDR3 is made up of 16 amino acids. The germline CDR1 and CDR2 sequences are SGDLS and YYNGEE. V lost 4 bases and J 0 bases, leaving 15 bases between the germline ends.